Below are 4 T cell receptor beta chains sequenced from a single sample in a study of human T cells and chemical hapten exposure. The time point here: patch test 1, 2 weeks after DPC sensitization. The treatment denotes: therapeutic diphenylcyclopropenone sensitization with weekly scalp DPC. TCRdb reanalysed the RACE reads using MiXCR and keeps one entry per CDR3 protein. Of 180,000 or so distinct CDR3 sequences in the sample, more than 14% were seen once. The material sequenced was whole blood, taken in connection with sensitization to the hapten diphenylcyclopropenone (DPC). The receptors originated from a woman in her 30s with alopecia areata. Some clones in this sample may be carry-over from other donors' samples.

V and J are TRBV2 and TRBJ2-7; D is unresolved. CDR3 length: 13 amino acids. Germline-derived CDR1 and CDR2 are SNHLY and FYNNEI. Trimming shortened V by 3 bases and J by 4 bases, and 10 bases separated the two germline ends. The CDR3 is CASSDKGWYEQYF. CDR3 bases: TGTGCCAGCAGTGATAAGGGTTGGTACGAGCAGTACTTC.

At least ten counts were recorded for this clonotype. CDR3 DNA: TGTGCCAGCGATCCTAGCGGGATAAAGACCCAGTACTTC. Amino acids: CASDPSGIKTQYF. The V gene is TRBV6-2 or TRBV6-3, the J gene TRBJ2-5; 9 bases are shared with TRBD2. J gave up 6 bases and V 8 bases, and 7 bases lay outside the gene matches. CDR3 length equals 13 residues. CDR1 MNHEY and CDR2 SVGEGT come from the germline V gene.

In its sample, this clonotype was seen a few times. This chain connects TRBV5-4 to TRBJ1-2; D remains ambiguous. The CDR3 runs to 15 residues. Germline CDR1 is SGHNT and CDR2 is YYREEE (reference sequence). V lost 4 bases, J lost 0 bases, and 13 bases lay in between. The CDR3 DNA reads TGTGCCAGCAGCGGGAGTGGAAGAGCTAACTATGGCTACACCTTC. Its protein product is CASSGSGRANYGYTF.

The V and J genes are TRBV29-1 and TRBJ2-1; 7 bases match TRBD1. The CDR3 sequence is 14 residues long. V shed 7 bases and J 5 bases; nucleotides not matched to a gene: 11. Germline values: CDR1 SQVTM, CDR2 ANQGSEA. The CDR3 reads CSETDRVQNNEQFF. The CDR3 region has the DNA TGCAGCGAAACCGACAGGGTTCAAAACAATGAGCAGTTCTTC.